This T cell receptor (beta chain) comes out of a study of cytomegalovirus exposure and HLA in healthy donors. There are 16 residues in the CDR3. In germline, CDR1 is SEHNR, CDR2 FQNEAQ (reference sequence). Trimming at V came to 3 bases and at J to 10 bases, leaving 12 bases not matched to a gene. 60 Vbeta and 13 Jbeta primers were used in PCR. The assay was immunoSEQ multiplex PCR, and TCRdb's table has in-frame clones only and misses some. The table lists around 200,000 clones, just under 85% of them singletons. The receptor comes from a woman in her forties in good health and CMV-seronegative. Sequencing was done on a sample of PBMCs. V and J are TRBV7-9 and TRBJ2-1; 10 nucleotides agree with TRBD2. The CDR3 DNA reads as TGTGCCAGCAGCTTCGAACCAGCGGGGGGGCTTCGCGAGCAGTTCTTC. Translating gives CASSFEPAGGLREQFF.